The 17 T cell receptor beta chains given below trace back to one sample, sequenced in a study of cytomegalovirus exposure and HLA in healthy donors. PCR amplification relied on 60 Vbeta primers (plus 13 Jbeta primers). Sequenced by immunoSEQ multiplex PCR; TCRdb stores in-frame clones only, minus some. Among under 200,000 clones listed, 60% to 85% were seen once. The sample taken for sequencing was PBMCs. The receptors stem from a male donor in good health and CMV-seropositive.

CDR3 bases: TGTGCCACCAGCAGCGGGACAGTAGGAAACACCATATATTTT. Protein: CATSSGTVGNTIYF. This sequence joins TRBV15 and TRBJ1-3, with TRBD1 matching over 7 bases. The CDR3 is 14 residues long. Germline CDR1 and CDR2: LNHNV and YYDKDF (reference sequence). V lost 3 bases to trimming and J lost 4 bases; unmatched junction nucleotides: 3.

The chain has TRBV7-2 and TRBJ1-5; D remains ambiguous. Germline V gives CDR1 SGHTA, CDR2 FQGNSA. The CDR3 totals 13 residues. Trimming left V 3 bases short and J 2 bases short, with 5 bases between. The CDR3: CASSLPGNQPQHF. In nucleotides, the CDR3 is TGTGCCAGCAGCTTGCCAGGCAATCAGCCCCAGCATTTT.

The chain couples TRBV27 to TRBJ2-7; no reliable D call. The V gene lost 0 bases and the J gene lost 4 bases, with 7 bases spanning the gap. Germline V lookup: CDR1 MNHEY, CDR2 SMNVEV (reference sequence). The CDR3 has 13 residues. The DNA for the CDR3 is TGTGCCAGCAGTTTATCGAGGAGATACGAGCAGTACTTC. Translating gives CASSLSRRYEQYF.

V usage is TRBV19 and J usage is TRBJ2-2, with TRBD2 matching over 7 bases. The ends lost 1 base at V and 3 bases at J; junction bases unmatched: 8. The CDR3 totals 17 residues. The germline CDR1 and CDR2 sequences are LNHDA and SQIVND (reference sequence). DNA for the CDR3: TGTGCCAGTAGTATAGTGAGGGCTAGCGGAGACACCGGGGAGCTGTTTTTT. Its protein product is CASSIVRASGDTGELFF.

This sequence joins TRBV27 and TRBJ2-3; no clear D. CDR3 length: 13 residues. Germline V gene data show CDR1 as MNHEY and CDR2 as SMNVEV (reference sequence). Trimming removed 5 bases from V and 0 bases from J, with 6 bases in between. The CDR3 region has the DNA TGTGCCAGCAGTCGCCGGAGCACAGATACGCAGTATTTT. Its protein is CASSRRSTDTQYF.

The genes are TRBV5-1 and TRBJ1-1; the D is unclear. Germline CDR1 and CDR2: SGHRS and YFSETQ. The CDR3 sequence is 17 residues long. Trimming stripped 0 bases from V and 1 base from J, with 16 bases between. CDR3 region: CASSLGHNPPSNTEAFF. The DNA of the CDR3 is TGCGCCAGCAGCTTGGGACACAACCCCCCCTCGAACACTGAAGCTTTCTTT.

This clone was seen a few times. The chain joins TRBV7-8 to TRBJ1-1; possibly TRBD1 for D (6 bases). Germline CDR1 and CDR2: SGHVS and FQNEAQ. The CDR3 has 16 amino acids. V was clipped by 2 bases and J by 0 bases, with 13 bases between them. CDR3 protein: CASSLWGLVLNTEAFF. The DNA of the CDR3 is TGTGCCAGCAGCTTATGGGGGCTCGTTCTGAACACTGAAGCTTTCTTT.

This rearrangement joins TRBV5-4 to TRBJ2-1; TRBD2 might be the D (6 bases). Germline CDR1 reads SGHNT; CDR2 reads YYREEE (reference sequence). V gave up 0 bases and J gave up 9 bases, with 16 bases separating them. The CDR3 extends over 15 amino acids. CDR3 protein: CASSLGPEGQSEQFF. The DNA for the CDR3 is TGTGCCAGCAGCTTGGGGCCGGAGGGCCAAAGTGAGCAGTTCTTC.

The chain carries TRBV30 and TRBJ2-5, with a tentative D call TRBD1 (6 bases). V was trimmed by 0 bases and J by 4 bases, leaving 6 bases between them. There are 12 residues in the CDR3. CDR1 is GTSNPN, CDR2 SVGIG, per germline (reference sequence). The DNA of the CDR3 is TGTGCCTGGAGTGTGGACAGAGAGACCCAGTACTTC. Translating it yields CAWSVDRETQYF.

The genes are TRBV5-1 and TRBJ2-3; 12 bases are a match to TRBD2. The V and J ends lost 3 bases and 1 base, in that order; junction bases with no gene match: 9. The germline V gene encodes CDR1 SGHRS and CDR2 YFSETQ. The CDR3 covers 18 residues. The CDR3 sequence: CASSSGSRLAGGTDTQYF. In DNA, the CDR3 is TGCGCCAGCAGCTCGGGCTCCCGACTAGCGGGGGGCACAGATACGCAGTATTTT.

The table lists this clone with a few counts. This chain links TRBV13 with TRBJ1-3; the D is unclear. Trimming took 0 bases from V and 7 from J, leaving 4 bases between them. The CDR3 runs 12 residues. Germline CDR1 reads PRHDT; CDR2 reads FYEKMQ (reference sequence). For the CDR3, the DNA is TGTGCCAGCAGCTTAGGGCGGAACACCATATATTTT. As protein: CASSLGRNTIYF.

This clone came up a few times. J is TRBJ1-1 and V is TRBV7-3; no clear D. The CDR3 length is 13 residues. CDR1 and CDR2 from the germline V gene are SGHTA and FQGTGA. Trimming cost V 3 bases and J 1 base, with 6 bases left between them. The CDR3 DNA sequence: TGTGCCAGCAGCTTTTTACAGAACACTGAAGCTTTCTTT. It yields the protein CASSFLQNTEAFF.

This rearrangement joins TRBV4-2 to TRBJ2-7; 9 bases fit TRBD1. This CDR3 is 15 amino acids long. Trimming removed 1 base from V and 6 bases from J; junction bases left unmatched: 7. Germline V lookup: CDR1 LGHNA, CDR2 YNFKEQ. The DNA of the CDR3 is TGTGCCAGCAGCCAAGTGGGACAGGGTGGGTGCGAGCAGTACTTC. Translation: CASSQVGQGGCEQYF.

The chain carries TRBV30 and TRBJ2-5; D call uncertain. The CDR3 loop spans 11 amino acids. Germline CDR1 is GTSNPN and CDR2 is SVGIG (reference sequence). V dropped 1 base and J dropped 11 bases, with 11 bases sitting between them. CDR3 nucleotides: TGTGCCTGGAGTGGGTCCGGTGAGCAGTACTTC. Amino acids: CAWSGSGEQYF.

This chain links TRBV18 with TRBJ1-1, with 7 bases lining up with TRBD1. Germline values: CDR1 KGHSH, CDR2 LQKENI. Losses at the gene ends were 1 base for V and 2 bases for J; bases not matched to a gene: 10. This CDR3 spans 17 amino acids. CDR3 sequence: CASSPRQGLQSNTEAFF. The CDR3 bases are TGTGCCAGCTCACCACGACAGGGACTGCAGTCTAACACTGAAGCTTTCTTT. Full variable domain (missing parts from reference TRBV18 and TRBJ1-1): NAGVMQNPRHLVRRRGQEARLRCSPMKGHSHVYWYRQLPEEGLKFMVYLQKENIIDESGMPKERFSAEFPKEGPSILRIQQVVRGDSAAYFCASSPRQGLQSNTEAFFGQGTRLTVV.

The genes are TRBV4-1 and TRBJ1-2; D is unclear. The CDR3 is made up of 16 amino acids. Germline V gene sequence: CDR1 MGHRA, CDR2 YSYEKL. Trimming took 0 bases from V and 4 from J, leaving 15 bases between them. The CDR3 DNA sequence: TGCGCCAGCAGCCAAGATCCTGACCTCGAGGTCTATGGCTACACCTTC. Its protein is CASSQDPDLEVYGYTF.

The chain carries TRBV2 and TRBJ2-1; 7 bases map to TRBD2. This CDR3 comprises 16 residues. Per germline, CDR1 SNHLY and CDR2 FYNNEI. Trimming removed 0 bases from V and 2 bases from J; junction bases left unmatched: 4. The CDR3 spells CASSEALAGAYNEQFF. The DNA for the CDR3 is TGTGCCAGCAGTGAAGCCTTGGCGGGGGCCTACAATGAGCAGTTCTTC.